This T cell receptor (beta chain) is from a study of response to subunit inactivated influenza vaccine. One entry per CDR3 protein results from TCRdb running MiXCR on the RT-PCR reads. The sample has over 800,000 distinct CDR3 sequences, around 21% seen once. Study-wide findings and caveats: The authors put forward the suggestion that each seasonal influenza vaccination may bring in only a limited number of new T cells.

Remarks on this clonotype: Its cognate antigen is unknown.

The CDR3 has 16 amino acids. V trimming: 4 bases; J trimming: 6 bases; junction bases outside the gene matches: 8. In germline, CDR1 is LGHNA, CDR2 YSLEER. The chain recombines TRBV4-3 with TRBJ2-1; the match to TRBD2 covers 11 bases. The TCR was taken from a man aged 45-60 years who received an inactivated influenza vaccine. The sequenced sample was PBMCs from blood, obtained about 5 days after vaccination. The CDR3 DNA is TGCGCCAGCAGCCGAACACTAGCGGGGGCCTTCAATGAGCAGTTCTTC. Translated, it gives CASSRTLAGAFNEQFF.